The 20 T cell receptor beta chains listed next were all sequenced from one sample in a study of T cells in Graves' hyperthyroidism and ophthalmopathy (dated by TCRdb to about 2019). The library was generated by multiplex PCR. Sequencing was performed on an Illumina HiSeq 2000. TCR beta CDR3 regions were amplified from RNA transcripts. A first-round RT-PCR of the TCR CDR3 used the HTBI primer set with the Qiagen OneStep RT-PCR kit. TCRdb reanalyzed the raw reads on its own, using fastp at Q25 for trimming and MiXCR for clone calling, and kept in-frame beta chains. Rows merge per CDR3 protein into single entries with the most common DNA and genes. This sample lists fewer than 450,000 distinct CDR3 sequences; less than 20% were detected once. Jointly, the top ten make up around 40% of the sample. The specimen was blood. The receptors here all came from a man in his late teens or twenties with Graves' ophthalmopathy.

This clonotype was seen ten or more times. The chain uses TRBV5-1 and TRBJ2-3; 9 bases are a match to TRBD2. Germline CDR1 SGHRS, CDR2 YFSETQ. The junction had 9 bases not matched to a gene; V was cut back by 3 bases and J by 4 bases. The CDR3 extends over 16 amino acids. The CDR3 reads CASSSTGTSLSDTQYF. In DNA, the CDR3 is TGCGCCAGCAGCTCCACCGGGACTAGCCTGTCAGATACGCAGTATTTT.

This clonotype was detected many times. The V call is TRBV2, the J call TRBJ2-3, with 7 bases that match TRBD1. There are 15 residues in the CDR3. CDR1 SNHLY and CDR2 FYNNEI come from the germline V gene. V lost 6 bases to trimming and J lost 6 bases; unmatched junction nucleotides: 12. Here the CDR3 DNA reads TGTGCCAGCAGCCCCGTAGGGGGCAGTTATGATACGCAGTATTTT. It codes for CASSPVGGSYDTQYF.

The chain employs TRBV20-1 and TRBJ2-3, with 13 nucleotides matching TRBD2. The V and J ends lost 6 bases and 2 bases, in that order; junction bases with no gene match: 8. Germline CDR1 reads DFQATT; CDR2 reads SNEGSKA (reference sequence). CDR3 size: 16 residues. In nucleotides, the CDR3 is TGCAGTGCCGAGGCTGGACTAGCGGGGGCCACAGATACGCAGTATTTT. The encoded protein is CSAEAGLAGATDTQYF.

Many counts were recorded for this clonotype. The rearrangement uses TRBV29-1 and TRBJ1-1; the D is unclear. V dropped 6 bases and J dropped 0 bases, with 14 bases sitting between them. This CDR3 contains 14 residues. CDR1 SQVTM and CDR2 ANQGSEA come from the germline V gene. The CDR3 bases are TGCAGCGTCCGCGGTATAGCTATGAACACTGAAGCTTTCTTT. It yields the protein CSVRGIAMNTEAFF. The full variable domain, in which reference TRBV29-1 and TRBJ1-1 provide the parts outside the CDR3, is SAVISQKPSRDICQRGTSLTIQCQVDSQVTMMFWYRQQPGQSLTLIATANQGSEATYESGFVIDKFPISRPNLTFSTLTVSNMSPEDSSIYLCSVRGIAMNTEAFFGQGTRLTVV.

The chain links TRBV7-2 to TRBJ2-1; D tentatively reads TRBD1 or TRBD2 (5 bases each). Deletions cut 5 bases from V and 7 bases from J, with 18 bases between. This CDR3 has 15 amino acids. Germline CDR1 reads SGHTA; CDR2 reads FQGNSA. The CDR3 coding sequence is TGTGCCAGCAGCCCACCCGGGACGGCCGGTAATGAGCAGTTCTTC. Translating gives CASSPPGTAGNEQFF.

The chain is built from TRBV11-3 and TRBJ1-2; tentatively, D is TRBD1 (5 bases). The V gene lost 1 base and the J gene lost 3 bases, with 12 bases spanning the gap. CDR1 is SGHNT, CDR2 YENEEA, per germline. CDR3 length: 15 amino acids. The CDR3 DNA sequence: TGTGCCAGCAGCTTAGTCGTCGGGGACCACTATGGCTACACCTTC. Its protein product is CASSLVVGDHYGYTF.

This clonotype appeared many times. The V call is TRBV20-1, the J call TRBJ2-5, with 15 bases that match TRBD2. V was clipped by 5 bases and J by 4 bases; unmatched bases: 5. CDR1 DFQATT and CDR2 SNEGSKA come from the germline V gene (reference sequence). The CDR3 loop spans 15 amino acids. CDR3 DNA: TGCAGTGCTGAACCGGGACTAGCGGGGGGAGAGACCCAGTACTTC. As protein: CSAEPGLAGGETQYF.

Concerning this clonotype itself: Its ends do not fully match the called genes, so a read error is possible. The chain employs TRBV18 and TRBJ1-4; 8 bases are shared with TRBD1. Germline loops: CDR1 KGHSH, CDR2 LQKENI. The CDR3 consists of 13 residues. Here the CDR3 reads CGSFRGRDEKLFF. The CDR3 coding sequence is TGTGGCAGCTTCAGGGGGCGCGATGAAAAACTGTTTTTT.

The J gene is TRBJ1-1, the V gene TRBV29-1; TRBD1 agrees at 8 bases. This CDR3 is 16 amino acids long. V was pared by 4 bases and J by 0 bases, with 10 bases of the junction left unmatched. Per germline, CDR1 SQVTM and CDR2 ANQGSEA. CDR3 sequence (DNA): TGCAGCGTTGGAGGGAAACAGGGGGTGATGAACACTGAAGCTTTCTTT. Translating it yields CSVGGKQGVMNTEAFF.

A remark on this clonotype: A much larger clonotype is one base distant, so this may be a read error. This sequence joins TRBV12-3 or TRBV12-4 and TRBJ2-7; no clear D. CDR3 length: 12 residues. The V end was cut by 8 bases, the J end by 0 bases, with 8 bases between. CDR3 coding DNA: TGTGCCAGCGGCCAGAGCTCCTACGAGCAGTACTTC. Translating it yields CASGQSSYEQYF.

This clonotype appeared many times. The chain has TRBV2 and TRBJ2-2; D gene uncertain. Germline-derived CDR1 and CDR2 are SNHLY and FYNNEI. V lost 6 bases and J lost 6, with 14 bases in between. CDR3 length equals 14 residues. In DNA, the CDR3 is TGTGCCAGCAGGGCTAACGACAACCCCGGGGAGCTGTTTTTT. This gives the protein CASRANDNPGELFF.

This clonotype was detected many times. The V call is TRBV12-3 or TRBV12-4, the J call TRBJ2-1; D is perhaps TRBD2 (6 bases). V lost 8 bases to trimming and J lost 8 bases, with 16 bases between them. The CDR3 is 13 amino acids. The CDR3 nucleotides read TGTGCCAGCGGTGGAGGGCCGATCGATGAGCAGTTCTTC. This gives the protein CASGGGPIDEQFF.

This clonotype was seen a handful of times. This chain joins TRBV12-5 and TRBJ1-5; D may be TRBD1 (5 bases). Germline V gene data show CDR1 as LGHNT and CDR2 as FRNRAP. V shed 8 bases and J shed 5 bases, with 13 bases lying between them. The length of the CDR3 is 13 residues. CDR3 coding DNA: TGTGCTAGTTCCCGGGGGGGGGATCAGCCCCAGCATTTT. Its translation: CASSRGGDQPQHF. Together with reference TRBV12-5 and TRBJ1-5, the CDR3 gives the full variable domain: DARVTQTPRHKVTEMGQEVTMRCQPILGHNTVFWYRQTMMQGLELLAYFRNRAPLDDSGMPKDRFSAEMPDATLATLKIQPSEPRDSAVYFCASSRGGDQPQHFGDGTRLSIL.

Ten or more counts support this clonotype. The chain links TRBV18 to TRBJ2-3, with D perhaps matching TRBD2 (5 bases). The CDR3 extends over 13 amino acids. The ends were cut back, 4 bases at V and 8 bases at J, with 13 bases in the middle. Germline V CDR1 and CDR2: KGHSH, LQKENI. This chain's CDR3 is CASSRSDEGTQYF. The CDR3 DNA reads TGTGCCAGCTCACGGTCAGACGAGGGTACGCAGTATTTT. Supplemented by reference TRBV18 and TRBJ2-3, the full variable domain reads NAGVMQNPRHLVRRRGQEARLRCSPMKGHSHVYWYRQLPEEGLKFMVYLQKENIIDESGMPKERFSAEFPKEGPSILRIQQVVRGDSAAYFCASSRSDEGTQYFGPGTRLTVL.

In this sample, this clonotype turned up a few times. The chain couples TRBV6-1 to TRBJ2-7; no definite D call. Deletions cut 3 bases from V and 3 bases from J, with 9 bases between. The CDR3 has 13 residues. Per the germline V gene, CDR1 is MNHNS and CDR2 is SASEGT. The CDR3, as DNA: TGTGCCAGCAGTGAGGGCAGACACTACGAGCAGTACTTC. Protein sequence: CASSEGRHYEQYF.

This clonotype was counted only a few times. Germline and junction disagree at one end, which may indicate a read error. The rearrangement links TRBV5-1 to TRBJ2-7; 8 nucleotides match TRBD1. CDR1 is SGHRS, CDR2 YFSETQ, per germline. CDR3 length: 16 residues. CDR3 protein: CASSLDRDLISNEQYF. In DNA form, the CDR3 reads TGCGCCAGCAGCCTGGACAGGGACCTAATCTCCAACGAGCAGTACTTC.

At least ten counts were recorded for this clonotype. The CDR3 bases are TGCAGTGCTAGGGCGTCGGAAAGCACAGATACGCAGTATTTT. Translation: CSARASESTDTQYF. The V call is TRBV20-1, the J call TRBJ2-3; no definite D call. Looked up from germline, CDR1 is DFQATT and CDR2 is SNEGSKA (reference sequence). The CDR3 consists of 14 residues. Trimming cost V 3 bases and J 0 bases, with 10 bases left between them.

This clonotype came up many times. The DNA for the CDR3 is TGTGCCACCAGTGATAAGGGACAGGGGCTTGGAGAGACCCAGTACTTC. Encoded protein: CATSDKGQGLGETQYF. The gene calls are TRBV24-1 and TRBJ2-5, with 10 bases lining up with TRBD1. V lost 3 bases and J lost 4; bases outside the gene matches: 7. Germline CDR1 is KGHDR and CDR2 is SFDVKD. This CDR3 spans 16 amino acids.

A few counts support this clonotype. The gene calls are TRBV5-1 and TRBJ2-1; possibly TRBD2 for D (6 bases). The germline CDR1 and CDR2 sequences are SGHRS and YFSETQ. This CDR3 comprises 14 residues. The V gene lost 1 base and the J gene lost 3 bases, with 8 bases spanning the gap. The CDR3 DNA reads as TGCGCCAGCAGCTTGAGCGGGCTCTACAATGAGCAGTTCTTC. Translation gives CASSLSGLYNEQFF.

This chain connects TRBV27 to TRBJ1-6, with D perhaps TRBD1 (5 bases). Germline CDR1 MNHEY, CDR2 SMNVEV (reference sequence). This CDR3 spans 15 amino acids. The ends were cut back, 6 bases at V and 0 bases at J, with 9 bases in the middle. CDR3 DNA: TGTGCCAGCAGGTCAGGGAGCTCCTATAATTCACCCCTCCACTTT. Its protein product is CASRSGSSYNSPLHF.